The clone carrying this T cell receptor beta chain was observed a handful of times. This sample stems from a study of identical twins. The CDR3 totals 14 residues. With 4 bases removed from V and 2 bases from J, the gap between germline ends came to 9 bases. Germline V gene data show CDR1 as MNHEY and CDR2 as SMNVEV (reference sequence). MiXCR, run by TCRdb on the 5' RACE reads, gives a single entry per CDR3 protein. There are 1,800,000 or so distinct CDR3 sequences in the sample; around a third occur only once, and around 0.3% lies in the top ten. The clonotype comes from a newborn girl in good health. Source material: cord blood. The chain has TRBV27 and TRBJ1-5, with unresolved D. CDR3: CASSWGPRNQPQHF. DNA of the CDR3: TGTGCCAGCAGTTGGGGTCCGCGCAATCAGCCCCAGCATTTT.